The 10 T cell receptor beta chains in this list originate from one sample, sequenced in a study of cytomegalovirus exposure and HLA in healthy donors. In the PCR, 60 Vbeta and 13 Jbeta primers were used. TCRdb's copy holds only in-frame clones and misses some; the assay was immunoSEQ multiplex PCR. This sample carries about 43,000 clones, about half of them seen once, and the ten largest clones take roughly 6%. Material: PBMCs. These receptor sequences come from a man in his 60s in good health and CMV-seronegative.

The chain carries TRBV19 and TRBJ2-7, with 10 positions matching TRBD1. V lost 1 base to trimming and J lost 3 bases; unmatched junction nucleotides: 15. The V gene's germline CDR1 is LNHDA and CDR2 SQIVND (reference sequence). This CDR3 is 19 amino acids long. CDR3: CASSIATGTGVRGHYEQYF. The CDR3 region has the DNA TGTGCCAGTAGTATAGCTACCGGGACAGGGGTGCGGGGCCACTACGAGCAGTACTTC. The whole variable domain, filled in from reference TRBV19 and TRBJ2-7, reads DGGITQSPKYLFRKEGQNVTLSCEQNLNHDAMYWYRQDPGQGLRLIYYSQIVNDFQKGDIAEGYSVSREKKESFPLTVTSAQKNPTAFYLCASSIATGTGVRGHYEQYFGPGTRLTVT.

V usage is TRBV4-3 and J usage is TRBJ2-7, with TRBD2 matching 12 bases. Germline V lookup: CDR1 LGHNA, CDR2 YSLEER. The CDR3 has 15 residues. The V segment lost 1 base and the J segment 3 bases; nucleotides outside the gene matches: 1. The chain's CDR3 is CASSQGLAGVYEQYF. DNA of the CDR3: TGCGCCAGCAGCCAAGGACTAGCGGGGGTCTACGAGCAGTACTTC.

This clone was counted a few times. V gene TRBV7-9 combines with J gene TRBJ2-7, with D tentatively TRBD2 (5 bases). CDR3 length: 15 residues. V gave up 4 bases and J gave up 3 bases, with 16 bases separating them. Germline V gene sequence: CDR1 SEHNR, CDR2 FQNEAQ (reference sequence). The CDR3 spells CASSSTLALLYEQYF. CDR3 sequence (DNA): TGTGCCAGCAGCTCCACTCTAGCACTGCTCTACGAGCAGTACTTC.

The chain carries TRBV7-2 and TRBJ2-7; maybe TRBD1 (5 bases). V lost 7 bases, J lost 1 base, and 17 bases lay in between. Germline V gene data show CDR1 as SGHTA and CDR2 as FQGNSA. The CDR3 contains 15 residues. CDR3 nucleotide sequence: TGTGCCAGCACCCTCCAGGGAACAGGATCCTACGAGCAGTACTTC. Protein product: CASTLQGTGSYEQYF.

V is TRBV28 and J is TRBJ1-2; 7 positions match TRBD1. V lost 6 bases to trimming and J lost 4 bases; unmatched junction nucleotides: 20. Germline assignment: CDR1 MDHEN and CDR2 SYDVKM. The CDR3 consists of 18 residues. The chain's CDR3 is CASRLGESGGLSGYGYTF. The CDR3, as DNA: TGTGCCAGCAGACTCGGGGAGTCAGGGGGTCTCTCCGGCTATGGCTACACCTTC.

The rearrangement joins TRBV7-3 to TRBJ2-4; D is perhaps TRBD2 (6 bases). Germline assignment: CDR1 SGHTA and CDR2 FQGTGA. Trimming took 1 base from V and 8 from J, leaving 12 bases between them. CDR3 size: 14 residues. The CDR3, as DNA: TGTGCCAGCAGCTTAAGTCCGGGCGGGGACATTCAGTACTTC. Translating gives CASSLSPGGDIQYF.

This clone was seen a few times. The rearrangement links TRBV27 to TRBJ2-5, with D perhaps TRBD2 (5 bases). V lost 2 bases and J 8 bases, leaving 18 bases between the germline ends. The CDR3 length is 15 residues. Germline values: CDR1 MNHEY, CDR2 SMNVEV (reference sequence). The CDR3 is CASSLAPSGKGTQYF. DNA of the CDR3: TGTGCCAGCAGTTTAGCGCCCTCGGGGAAGGGAACCCAGTACTTC.

A remark on this clone: One junction end disagrees with the germline gene, perhaps due to a read error. Other DNA sequences in the same sample also yield this CDR3. This chain joins TRBV19 and TRBJ1-5; possible D gene TRBD1, 6 bases. In germline, CDR1 is LNHDA, CDR2 SQIVND (reference sequence). The CDR3 length is 13 residues. In DNA form, the CDR3 reads TGCGCCACTCCCGGACAGATGAATCAGCCCCAGCATTTT. Translating it yields CATPGQMNQPQHF.

This clone was found a few times. The J gene is TRBJ2-5, the V gene TRBV10-1; TRBD1 aligns across 8 bases. The V gene end was trimmed by 7 bases and the J gene end by 3 bases; junction bases not matched to a gene: 4. Germline CDR1 WNHNN, CDR2 SYGVQD (reference sequence). There are 13 residues in the CDR3. CDR3 residues: CASISTGEETQYF. The CDR3, as DNA: TGCGCCAGCATCTCGACAGGGGAAGAGACCCAGTACTTC.

The J gene is TRBJ2-3, the V gene TRBV10-3; TRBD1 aligns across 7 bases. The CDR3 contains 14 residues. Germline V lookup: CDR1 ENHRY, CDR2 SYGVKD. Trimming removed 8 bases from V and 2 bases from J; junction bases left unmatched: 7. In DNA, the CDR3 is TGTGCCATCCCCAGACAGGGATACACAGATACGCAGTATTTT. Its translation is CAIPRQGYTDTQYF.